These 29 T cell receptor beta chains came from one sample sequenced in a study of early T cells in non-severe SARS-CoV-2 infection. TCRdb re-derived calls from the 5' RACE reads in MiXCR, one entry per CDR3 protein. This sample has 25,000 to 35,000 distinct CDR3 sequences, with approximately 6.2% found just once. Input material: whole blood. These receptors were obtained from an adult who was a healthcare worker with PCR-confirmed SARS-CoV-2 infection or an uninfected control (not recorded which).

The sample holds many counts of this clonotype. The rearrangement uses TRBV7-6 and TRBJ2-7; the match to TRBD2 covers 7 bases. The CDR3 has 15 residues. CDR1 and CDR2 from the germline V gene are SGHVS and FNYEAQ. V lost 2 bases and J lost 5; bases outside the gene matches: 9. The CDR3 reads CASSLLAGGNHEQYF. CDR3 sequence (DNA): TGTGCCAGCAGCTTATTGGCCGGGGGGAACCACGAGCAGTACTTC.

The gene calls are TRBV28 and TRBJ2-7; 8 nucleotides line up with TRBD2. CDR1 is MDHEN and CDR2 is SYDVKM in the germline V gene. Losses at the gene ends were 10 bases for V and 3 bases for J; bases not matched to a gene: 17. CDR3 length: 16 amino acids. The CDR3 protein is CANSPRASGYFYEQYF. DNA for the CDR3: TGTGCCAACTCCCCCAGGGCTAGCGGGTACTTCTACGAGCAGTACTTC.

Comments on this clonotype: Since a much larger clone is just one base distant, this may be a read error. The J gene is TRBJ2-1, the V gene TRBV2, with 9 bases that match TRBD2. The CDR3 covers 15 residues. Per germline, CDR1 SNHLY and CDR2 FYNNEI. The CDR3 loop is CVGPRSGSMRIEQFF. The CDR3 region has the DNA TGTGTCGGTCCCCGTAGCGGGAGCATGCGTATTGAGCAGTTCTTC.

The chain has TRBV25-1 and TRBJ2-3; maybe TRBD1 (6 bases). CDR3 size: 14 residues. Deletions cut 2 bases from V and 4 bases from J, with 10 bases between. Germline V gene lookup returns CDR1 MGHDK and CDR2 SYGVNS. This chain's CDR3 is CASSERRTADTQYF. CDR3 bases: TGTGCCAGCAGTGAACGGAGGACAGCAGATACGCAGTATTTT.

This clonotype has ten or more counts. The V gene is TRBV30, the J gene TRBJ2-1, with 9 positions matching TRBD2. V gave up 2 bases and J gave up 10 bases; unmatched junction bases: 6. This CDR3 has 13 amino acids. CDR1 and CDR2 (germline): GTSNPN, SVGIG (reference sequence). The CDR3 sequence: CAWSSSSGNEQFF. CDR3 coding DNA: TGTGCCTGGAGTTCCTCTAGCGGGAACGAGCAGTTCTTC.

This clonotype was recorded at least ten times. V gene TRBV4-3 combines with J gene TRBJ1-5, with a possible D match to TRBD1 (5 bases). Trimming took off 3 bases at V and 0 bases at J, with 18 bases between the two ends. Germline V gene sequence: CDR1 LGHNA, CDR2 YSLEER. This CDR3 contains 18 residues. The CDR3, as DNA: TGCGCCAGCAGCCAGGGTCTTGGGACGGGGTATAGCAATCAGCCCCAGCATTTT. Translated, it gives CASSQGLGTGYSNQPQHF.

This clonotype was seen ten or more times. This chain uses TRBV24-1 with TRBJ2-1, with D tentatively TRBD1 (5 bases). CDR1 is KGHDR and CDR2 is SFDVKD in the germline V gene. CDR3 length: 16 residues. V was clipped by 4 bases and J by 1 base, with 13 bases between them. CDR3 loop: CATSDPAGWSYNEQFF. DNA of the CDR3: TGTGCCACCAGTGACCCCGCAGGGTGGTCCTACAATGAGCAGTTCTTC.

This clonotype was seen many times. V gene TRBV7-8 combines with J gene TRBJ2-7, with a tentative D call TRBD1 (5 bases). V was pared by 5 bases and J by 5 bases, with 19 bases between. The CDR3 spans 15 residues. CDR1 SGHVS and CDR2 FQNEAQ come from the germline V gene. CDR3 amino acids: CASSGYQGLFNEQYF. Written as DNA, the CDR3 is TGTGCCAGCAGCGGGTACCAGGGATTATTCAACGAGCAGTACTTC.

This clonotype was seen many times. The chain is built from TRBV11-2 and TRBJ2-3; a possible D gene is TRBD2 (5 bases). Trimming cost V 3 bases and J 3 bases, with 16 bases left between them. The CDR3 is 16 residues long. The germline V gene has CDR1 SGHAT and CDR2 FQNNGV. The CDR3 loop is CASSFIRGPRTDTQYF. CDR3 nucleotide sequence: TGTGCCAGCAGCTTCATTCGAGGGCCTAGGACAGATACGCAGTATTTT.

This clonotype showed up just a few times. This CDR3 reads CASTTLGQSSYNEQFF. CDR3 sequence (DNA): TGTGCCAGCACCACCCTGGGACAGAGCTCCTACAATGAGCAGTTCTTC. The rearrangement joins TRBV11-2 to TRBJ2-1; 7 nucleotides line up with TRBD1. The germline V gene encodes CDR1 SGHAT and CDR2 FQNNGV. The CDR3 is 16 amino acids. V lost 7 bases, J lost 0 bases, and 9 bases stayed unmatched.

This clonotype has a handful of counts. V is TRBV28 and J is TRBJ2-2; the D is unclear. The length of the CDR3 is 13 residues. The germline V gene encodes CDR1 MDHEN and CDR2 SYDVKM. V was pared by 1 base and J by 7 bases, with 7 bases between. The CDR3 is CASSLLGNGELFF. The CDR3, as DNA: TGTGCCAGCAGTTTATTAGGGAACGGGGAGCTGTTTTTT.

The genes are TRBV20-1 and TRBJ2-7; D is undetermined. Germline V gene lookup returns CDR1 DFQATT and CDR2 SNEGSKA (reference sequence). The CDR3 loop spans 9 amino acids. V was clipped by 6 bases and J by 3 bases, with 3 bases between them. As DNA, the CDR3 is TGCAGTGCCGGCTACGAGCAGTACTTC. Translation gives CSAGYEQYF.

This clonotype was detected only a few times. In DNA, the CDR3 is TGTGCCAGCAGTCAATTGACTAGCGGGGTCTCCAATGAGCAGTTCTTC. Its translation: CASSQLTSGVSNEQFF. The rearrangement links TRBV7-3 to TRBJ2-1; TRBD2 matches at 11 bases. Germline values: CDR1 SGHTA, CDR2 FQGTGA. CDR3 size: 16 residues. After removal of 6 bases from V and 6 bases from J, the junction contained 10 bases not matched to a gene.

This clonotype appeared many times. The chain uses TRBV2 and TRBJ2-7, with TRBD1 matching 8 bases. V was pared by 4 bases and J by 4 bases, with 18 bases of the junction left unmatched. CDR3 length: 18 amino acids. The V gene's germline CDR1 is SNHLY and CDR2 FYNNEI. The CDR3 bases are TGTGCCAGCAGTGCGCACCTGGACGGACAGGGTATAGTATACGAGCAGTACTTC. Encoded protein: CASSAHLDGQGIVYEQYF.

The CDR3 spells CASSSGPNNEQFF. CDR3 DNA sequence: TGTGCCAGCAGCTCGGGACCTAACAATGAGCAGTTCTTC. This chain uses TRBV7-3 with TRBJ2-1; D tentatively fits TRBD1 or TRBD2 (5 bases each). From germline, CDR1 is SGHTA and CDR2 FQGTGA. V lost 4 bases and J lost 5, with 9 bases in between. This CDR3 has 13 amino acids. The full variable domain, rest sourced from reference TRBV7-3 and TRBJ2-1, is GAGVSQTPSNKVTEKGKYVELRCDPISGHTALYWYRQSLGQGPEFLIYFQGTGAADDSGLPNDRFFAVRPEGSVSTLKIQRTERGDSAVYLCASSSGPNNEQFFGPGTRLTVL.

There are many counts of this clonotype. The rearrangement uses TRBV28 and TRBJ2-4; 10 nucleotides agree with TRBD1. Looked up from germline, CDR1 is MDHEN and CDR2 is SYDVKM. J lost 1 base, V lost 4 bases, and 4 bases had no gene match. The CDR3 spans 16 residues. The CDR3 loop reads CASSSRTGGAKNIQYF. CDR3 in DNA: TGTGCCAGCAGTTCTCGGACAGGGGGGGCCAAAAACATTCAGTACTTC. Full variable domain (missing parts from reference TRBV28 and TRBJ2-4): DVKVTQSSRYLVKRTGEKVFLECVQDMDHENMFWYRQDPGLGLRLIYFSYDVKMKEKGDIPEGYSVSREKKERFSLILESASTNQTSMYLCASSSRTGGAKNIQYFGAGTRLSVL.

This clonotype was counted many times. This chain connects TRBV30 to TRBJ2-1, with TRBD2 matching 7 bases. Germline values: CDR1 GTSNPN, CDR2 SVGIG (reference sequence). J lost 9 bases, V lost 3 bases, and 8 bases had no gene match. The CDR3 is made up of 13 amino acids. CDR3 loop: CAWRDHERGEQFF. CDR3 DNA: TGTGCCTGGAGAGATCATGAGCGGGGTGAGCAGTTCTTC.

Remarks on this clonotype: An end of the junction differs from the germline gene, which may be a read error. The chain has TRBV4-1 and TRBJ1-1; D is ambiguous. Germline lookup yields CDR1 MGHRA and CDR2 YSYEKL. This CDR3 has 11 amino acids. Written as DNA, the CDR3 is TGCGCCAGCAGTCAAGCAGGCGCAGCTTTCTTT. Residues: CASSQAGAAFF.

At least ten counts were recorded for this clonotype. The V gene is TRBV19, the J gene TRBJ2-3; 11 bases match TRBD2. V shed 3 bases, J shed 3 bases, and the junction held 8 bases outside the gene matches. This CDR3 region has 17 residues. Germline values: CDR1 LNHDA, CDR2 SQIVND (reference sequence). Here the CDR3 reads CASSILLAGGETDTQYF. The CDR3 DNA is TGTGCCAGTAGTATCCTGCTAGCGGGAGGTGAGACAGATACGCAGTATTTT.

This clonotype was seen repeatedly, ten times or more. The V gene is TRBV7-2, the J gene TRBJ2-1, with 14 bases aligning to TRBD2. Trimming at V came to 1 base and at J to 9 bases, leaving 5 bases not matched to a gene. CDR3 length: 16 residues. Per the germline V gene, CDR1 is SGHTA and CDR2 is FQGNSA. The CDR3 region has the DNA TGTGCCAGCAGCTTAGAAGGGACTAGCGGGAGTGTTGAGCAGTTCTTC. Its translation: CASSLEGTSGSVEQFF.

This clonotype has ten or more counts. This rearrangement joins TRBV5-1 to TRBJ2-1; D ambiguous. V was pared by 2 bases and J by 10 bases, with 7 bases between. CDR1 SGHRS and CDR2 YFSETQ come from the germline V gene. The CDR3 runs 11 residues. In nucleotides, the CDR3 is TGCGCCAGCAGCTTCTCGACAGAGCAGTTCTTC. Amino acid sequence: CASSFSTEQFF.

This clonotype was counted ten times or more. The gene calls are TRBV12-3 or TRBV12-4 and TRBJ2-1; tentatively, D is TRBD2 (5 bases). V was clipped by 5 bases and J by 11 bases, with 16 bases between them. The CDR3 loop spans 13 amino acids. The CDR3 DNA follows: TGTGCCAGCAGTCGGACTCAGAGAGGGCAGCAGTTCTTC. Translating gives CASSRTQRGQQFF.

This clonotype was seen repeatedly, ten times or more. This chain links TRBV7-8 with TRBJ2-3, with D possibly being TRBD1 (6 bases). The CDR3 is 15 residues long. Trimming removed 4 bases at V and 6 bases at J, with 17 bases between. The germline V gene has CDR1 SGHVS and CDR2 FQNEAQ. The CDR3 region has the DNA TGTGCCAGCAGCTACAGAGGGGGAAATTCGGATACGCAGTATTTT. Amino acid sequence: CASSYRGGNSDTQYF.

Ten or more counts support this clonotype. The chain carries TRBV27 and TRBJ2-2; D is possibly TRBD2 (5 bases). The V end was cut by 7 bases, the J end by 4 bases, with 7 bases between. The CDR3 has 12 amino acids. Germline V gene lookup returns CDR1 MNHEY and CDR2 SMNVEV (reference sequence). In DNA, the CDR3 is TGTGCCAGCAACGCGGGCACCGGGGAGCTGTTTTTT. This gives the protein CASNAGTGELFF.

This clonotype was seen at least ten times. The chain carries TRBV7-2 and TRBJ2-1; 8 bases match TRBD2. Germline lookup yields CDR1 SGHTA and CDR2 FQGNSA. The length of the CDR3 is 17 residues. V lost 2 bases to trimming and J lost 10 bases; unmatched junction nucleotides: 16. CDR3 sequence: CASSLLRRGAGAGEQFF. The CDR3 DNA reads TGTGCCAGCAGCTTATTACGGCGCGGAGCGGGAGCGGGAGAGCAGTTCTTC. Combining the CDR3 with reference TRBV7-2 and TRBJ2-1 gives the whole variable domain GAGVSQSPSNKVTEKGKDVELRCDPISGHTALYWYRQSLGQGLEFLIYFQGNSAPDKSGLPSDRFSAERTGGSVSTLTIQRTQQEDSAVYLCASSLLRRGAGAGEQFFGPGTRLTVL.

This clonotype was found many times. The V and J genes are TRBV20-1 and TRBJ1-2; 9 bases map to TRBD1. The germline CDR1 and CDR2 sequences are DFQATT and SNEGSKA (reference sequence). This CDR3 is 14 amino acids long. The junction had 8 bases not matched to a gene; V was cut back by 3 bases and J by 6 bases. The CDR3 region has the DNA TGCAGTGCTAGCCGGGACAGGGCCATGAATGGCTACACCTTC. It yields the protein CSASRDRAMNGYTF.

This clonotype has just a few counts. The chain is built from TRBV11-3 and TRBJ1-1; the D gene is possibly TRBD1 (6 bases). Germline-derived CDR1 and CDR2 are SGHNT and YENEEA. Trimming cost V 1 base and J 3 bases, with 12 bases left between them. There are 15 residues in the CDR3. CDR3 protein: CASSLGTGYYTEAFF. Written as DNA, the CDR3 is TGTGCCAGCAGCTTAGGTACAGGGTACTACACTGAAGCTTTCTTT.

This clonotype was recorded many times. This rearrangement joins TRBV18 to TRBJ1-1; D not certain. The CDR3 consists of 14 residues. Trimming pared 1 base from V and 3 bases from J, leaving 9 bases between. In germline, CDR1 is KGHSH, CDR2 LQKENI. Written as DNA, the CDR3 is TGTGCCAGCTCACCACAGCAGTGGGACACTGAAGCTTTCTTT. Residues: CASSPQQWDTEAFF.

The gene calls are TRBV5-1 and TRBJ2-6; either TRBD1 or TRBD2 may fit D (5 bases each). Germline values: CDR1 SGHRS, CDR2 YFSETQ. CDR3 length: 16 amino acids. Trimming took off 4 bases at V and 4 bases at J, with 15 bases between the two ends. In nucleotides, the CDR3 is TGCGCCAGCAGCGAGAGGGGTGGTGGAGGGGCCAACGTCCTGACTTTC. Translation gives CASSERGGGGANVLTF. Complete variable domain (other parts from reference TRBV5-1 and TRBJ2-6): KAGVTQTPRYLIKTRGQQVTLSCSPISGHRSVSWYQQTPGQGLQFLFEYFSETQRNKGNFPGRFSGRQFSNSRSEMNVSTLELGDSALYLCASSERGGGGANVLTFGAGSRLTVL.